What follows is one T cell receptor beta chain and its context. Sequence at one end of the junction differs from germline and may be a read error. CDR3 length: 13 residues. Germline V CDR1 and CDR2: LGHDT, YNNKEL (reference sequence). These data come from a study of metastatic and nonmetastatic thyroid tumors. Treatment of any kind had been given to no patient before thyroid surgery. TCRdb re-called clones via MiXCR from the PCR reads. The sample lists tens of thousands of clones; 20% to 25% were seen once. V gene TRBV3-1 combines with J gene TRBJ2-7; TRBD1 might be the D (6 bases). The receptor was derived from a female donor with papillary thyroid cancer or a benign thyroid nodule (not recorded which). Some clones in this sample may be carry-over from other donors' samples. The sequenced sample was blood. The CDR3, as DNA: TGTGCCATCAGCCTGGGGTCCAGGGGCGAGCAGTACTTC. It is translated as CAISLGSRGEQYF.